Below are 13 T cell receptor beta chains sequenced from a single sample in a study of T cell responses to AZD1222 COVID-19 vaccine. Sequencing used immunoSEQ multiplex PCR; TCRdb keeps in-frame clones, though not all of them. Among roughly 110,000 clones listed, roughly 91% were seen once. The sequences come from peripheral blood, collected 28 days after the second AZD1222 dose. The receptors were sampled from an adult who received the AZD1222 COVID-19 vaccine.

This clone has only a few counts. The DNA of the CDR3 is TGTGCCAGCAGCTTATCCGGTTCAGGGACTAATGAAAAACTGTTTTTT. Translation gives CASSLSGSGTNEKLFF. The V call is TRBV11-2, the J call TRBJ1-4, with D tentatively TRBD1 (5 bases). V was shortened by 2 bases and J by 2 bases, with 12 bases between the two germline ends. The germline gives CDR1 SGHAT, CDR2 FQNNGV. This CDR3 region has 16 residues. Full variable domain (remainder filled in from reference TRBV11-2 and TRBJ1-4): EAGVAQSPRYKIIEKRQSVAFWCNPISGHATLYWYQQILGQGPKLLIQFQNNGVVDDSQLPKDRFSAERLKGVDSTLKIQPAKLEDSAVYLCASSLSGSGTNEKLFFGSGTQLSVL.

This chain connects TRBV5-8 to TRBJ1-4, with 7 bases identical to TRBD1. V was clipped by 4 bases and J by 7 bases; unmatched bases: 4. This CDR3 comprises 13 residues. Germline values: CDR1 SGHTS, CDR2 YDEGEE. The CDR3 nucleotides read TGTGCCAGCAGCCACGGGACAGTTGAAAAACTGTTTTTT. It yields the protein CASSHGTVEKLFF.

CDR3 DNA sequence: TGTGCCAGCTTTGCCTCCCAACTGAACACTGAAGCTTTCTTT. It translates to CASFASQLNTEAFF. The chain recombines TRBV18 with TRBJ1-1; D is unclear. V was shortened by 7 bases and J by 0 bases, with 12 bases between the two germline ends. The CDR3 is made up of 14 amino acids. The V gene's germline CDR1 is KGHSH and CDR2 LQKENI.

CDR3 DNA sequence: TGTGCCAGCAGCACGATTACCTACCGGAGCAATCAGCCCCAGCATTTT. It translates to CASSTITYRSNQPQHF. V is TRBV7-2 and J is TRBJ1-5; no firm D call. This CDR3 is 16 amino acids long. The germline gives CDR1 SGHTA, CDR2 FQGNSA. V dropped 5 bases and J dropped 1 base, with 15 bases sitting between them.

The chain recombines TRBV3-1 (or the pseudogene TRBV3-2) with TRBJ1-6, with 8 bases matching TRBD1. The CDR3 consists of 16 residues. J was trimmed by 1 base and V by 4 bases; bases with no gene match: 3. Germline CDR1 LGHDT, CDR2 YNNKEL (reference sequence). CDR3 sequence (DNA): TGTGCCAGCAGCCGACGACAGGGGTCCTATAATTCACCCCTCCACTTT. It encodes CASSRRQGSYNSPLHF.

The V call is TRBV29-1, the J call TRBJ1-1; 7 nucleotides match TRBD1. This CDR3 has 13 amino acids. V shed 6 bases and J 3 bases; nucleotides not matched to a gene: 7. Germline values: CDR1 SQVTM, CDR2 ANQGSEA. The CDR3 loop is CSVGTDADTEAFF. CDR3 in DNA: TGCAGCGTCGGGACAGACGCGGACACTGAAGCTTTCTTT.

The chain links TRBV6-2 or TRBV6-3 to TRBJ1-1; D is uncertain. There are 12 residues in the CDR3. Trimming took off 2 bases at V and 5 bases at J, with 6 bases between the two ends. Germline V CDR1 and CDR2: MNHEY, SVGEGT. As DNA, the CDR3 is TGTGCCAGCAGTTACCGGCGGACTGAAGCTTTCTTT. It translates to CASSYRRTEAFF.

The chain has TRBV6-5 and TRBJ2-3; D is possibly TRBD1 (5 bases). The CDR3 contains 15 residues. Germline V gene lookup returns CDR1 MNHEY and CDR2 SVGAGI. V was pared by 0 bases and J by 7 bases, with 14 bases between. CDR3 DNA sequence: TGTGCCAGCAGTTACTCGGGGCAGGCGTCAAATACGCAGTATTTT. Amino acids: CASSYSGQASNTQYF.

The chain uses TRBV3-1 (or the pseudogene TRBV3-2) and TRBJ2-3; perhaps TRBD1 as D (6 bases). The CDR3 has 14 residues. Germline V gene sequence: CDR1 LGHDT, CDR2 YNNKEL (reference sequence). V was shortened by 2 bases and J by 4 bases, with 10 bases between the two germline ends. The chain's CDR3 is CASSQTYRADTQYF. CDR3 DNA sequence: TGTGCCAGCAGCCAAACTTACAGGGCAGATACGCAGTATTTT.

The chain employs TRBV20-1 and TRBJ2-7; D uncertain. Trimming removed 3 bases from V and 4 bases from J, with 19 bases in between. This CDR3 is 15 amino acids long. The germline V gene has CDR1 DFQATT and CDR2 SNEGSKA (reference sequence). The CDR3 sequence: CSASDPDSRLYEQYF. In nucleotides, the CDR3 is TGCAGTGCTAGTGATCCCGATAGCCGGTTATACGAGCAGTACTTC.

The gene calls are TRBV5-1 and TRBJ2-5; D not resolved. Trimming cost V 3 bases and J 3 bases, with 3 bases left between them. The germline gives CDR1 SGHRS, CDR2 YFSETQ. The CDR3 is made up of 11 amino acids. This chain's CDR3 is CASSYEETQYF. CDR3 DNA: TGCGCCAGCAGCTATGAAGAGACCCAGTACTTC.

CDR3 DNA sequence: TGTGCCAGCAGCGCGGAGGAGAGGGGCGCGCTTTCTGAAGCTTTCTTT. It encodes CASSAEERGALSEAFF. The rearrangement uses TRBV9 and TRBJ1-1; tentative D call: TRBD1 (5 bases). Germline loops: CDR1 SGDLS, CDR2 YYNGEE. V lost 3 bases, J lost 6 bases, and 21 bases lay in between. The length of the CDR3 is 16 residues.

The gene calls are TRBV11-2 and TRBJ2-1; TRBD1 is a possible D gene (6 bases). With 8 bases removed from V and 5 bases from J, the gap between germline ends came to 16 bases. The CDR3 spans 14 residues. The germline CDR1 and CDR2 sequences are SGHAT and FQNNGV. CDR3 DNA: TGTGCCAGCCACAGGGTAGCAGCAAACAATGAGCAGTTCTTC. The encoded protein is CASHRVAANNEQFF.